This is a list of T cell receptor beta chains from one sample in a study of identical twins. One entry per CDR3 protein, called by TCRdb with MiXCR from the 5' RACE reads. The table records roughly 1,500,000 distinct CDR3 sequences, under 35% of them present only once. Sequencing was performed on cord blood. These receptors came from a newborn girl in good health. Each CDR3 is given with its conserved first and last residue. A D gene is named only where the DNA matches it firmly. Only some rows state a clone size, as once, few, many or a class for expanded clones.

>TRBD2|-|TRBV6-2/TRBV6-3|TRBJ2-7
TGTGCCAGCAGGACTAGCGGGGGGAGCTCCTACAATGAGCAGTACTTC
CASRTSGGSSYNEQYF
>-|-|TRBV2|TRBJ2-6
TGTGCCAGCAGTGAAGCGACTGGGGCCAACGTCCTGACTTTC
CASSEATGANVLTF
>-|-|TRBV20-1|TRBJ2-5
TGCAGTGCTAGCCTAGTGGTCGGAGAGACCCAGTACTTC
CSASLVVGETQYF
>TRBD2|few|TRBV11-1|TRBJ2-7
TGTGCCAGCAGCTTATGGCTAGCGGGAGGTTACAATGAGCAGTACTTC
CASSLWLAGGYNEQYF
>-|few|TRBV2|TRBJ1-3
TGTGCCAGCAGGGGACAAGCCAGCTGGATCTCTGGAAACACCATATATTTT
CASRGQASWISGNTIYF
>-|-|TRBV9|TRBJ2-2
TGTGCCAGCAGCGTAGATCGCAACACCGGGGAGCTGTTTTTT
CASSVDRNTGELFF
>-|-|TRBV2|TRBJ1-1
TGTGCCAGCAGTCAGACGGAGGACACTGAAGCTTTCTTT
CASSQTEDTEAFF
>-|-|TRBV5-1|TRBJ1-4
TGCGCCAGCAGCTTGGACGGCAGGGGAGAAGAAAAACTGTTTTTT
CASSLDGRGEEKLFF
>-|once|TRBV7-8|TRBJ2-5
TGTGCCAGCAGCTCTCACACTGGCGGGGTACAAGAGACCCAGTACTTC
CASSSHTGGVQETQYF
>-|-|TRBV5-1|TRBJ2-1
TGCGCCAGCAGCTCCAAACTAGGGGGTTTAGGTGAGCAGTTCTTC
CASSSKLGGLGEQFF
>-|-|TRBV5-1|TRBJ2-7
TGCGCCAGCAGCGGGACCAGCTGGGAGCAGTACTTC
CASSGTSWEQYF
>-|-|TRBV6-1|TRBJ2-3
TGTGCCAGCAGTGAAGTGGGGGAGAGGTATACGCAGTATTTT
CASSEVGERYTQYF
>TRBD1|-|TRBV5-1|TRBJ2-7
TGCGCCAGCAGCTTCAGGGGGCCGCTTTCCTACGAGCAGTACTTC
CASSFRGPLSYEQYF
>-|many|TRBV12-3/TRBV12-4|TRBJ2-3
TGTGCCAGCAGCTTCGGCGGGAGCACAGATACGCAGTATTTT
CASSFGGSTDTQYF
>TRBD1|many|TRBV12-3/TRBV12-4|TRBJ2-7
TGTGCCAGCAGCCGGGACAGGGGTTACGAGCAGTACTTC
CASSRDRGYEQYF
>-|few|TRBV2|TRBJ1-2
TGTGCCAGCAGTCCTACTAGGGGCTACACCTTC
CASSPTRGYTF
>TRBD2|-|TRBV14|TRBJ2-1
TGTGCCAGCAGCAGGAGCGGGGGGGCCTCCTACAATGAGCAGTTCTTC
CASSRSGGASYNEQFF
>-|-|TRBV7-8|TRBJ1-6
TGTGCCAGCAGCTTAGCGCATTCACCCCTCCACTTT
CASSLAHSPLHF
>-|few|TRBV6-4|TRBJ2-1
TGTGCCAGCCACCGTCAGGGGCCCTCCTACAATGAGCAGTTCTTC
CASHRQGPSYNEQFF
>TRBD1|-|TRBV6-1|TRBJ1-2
TGTGCCAGCACCCTACTCGGGACAGGCACTTCCTATGGCTACACCTTC
CASTLLGTGTSYGYTF
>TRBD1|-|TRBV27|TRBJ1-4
TGTGCCAGCAGTTGCAGGGGGCGACCTCCTAATGAAAAACTGTTTTTT
CASSCRGRPPNEKLFF
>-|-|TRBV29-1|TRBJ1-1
TGCAACGTTCAGGGAGGGAGTAACACTGAAGCTTTCTTT
CNVQGGSNTEAFF
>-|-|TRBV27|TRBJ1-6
TGTGCCAGCAGTTTATCGTCCCCGGGGACCCTGAGCGATTCACCCCTCCACTTT
CASSLSSPGTLSDSPLHF
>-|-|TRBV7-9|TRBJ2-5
TGTGCCAGCAGCTTAGGGGCGGTGGGGATCAGCCAAGAGACCCAGTACTTC
CASSLGAVGISQETQYF
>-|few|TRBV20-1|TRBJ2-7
TGCAGTGCACCACAGGGCCTAGCGTCCGCCGAGCAGTACTTC
CSAPQGLASAEQYF
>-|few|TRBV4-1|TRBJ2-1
TGCGCCAGCAGCCAAGATTGGGCTACCATCACCTACAATGAGCAGTTCTTC
CASSQDWATITYNEQFF
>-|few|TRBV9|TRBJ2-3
TGTGCCAGCAGCGTAGTAGCGGATTACACAGATACGCAGTATTTT
CASSVVADYTDTQYF
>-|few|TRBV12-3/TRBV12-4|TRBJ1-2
TGTGCCAGCAGCCTTCGCTTGGGGAACTATGGCTACACCTTC
CASSLRLGNYGYTF
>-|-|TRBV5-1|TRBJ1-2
TGCGCCAGCAGCTTGGGACATGAAGGAGGCTATGGCTACACCTTC
CASSLGHEGGYGYTF
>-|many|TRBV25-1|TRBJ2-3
TGTGCCAGCAGTTATCGCTGGGGAGATACGCAGTATTTT
CASSYRWGDTQYF
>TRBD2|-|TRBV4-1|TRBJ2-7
TGCGCCAGCAGCCAAGCGACTAGCTCACCCTACGAGCAGTACTTC
CASSQATSSPYEQYF
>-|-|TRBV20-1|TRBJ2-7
TGCAGTGCTAGTCTCTTAGGATCTTACGAGCAGTACTTC
CSASLLGSYEQYF
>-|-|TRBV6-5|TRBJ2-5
TGTGCCAGCAGTTCCGCGCACAATGAGCAGTACTTC
CASSSAHNEQYF
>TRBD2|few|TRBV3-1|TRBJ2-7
TGTGCCAGCAGCCAATACAGCGGGGCCGAGCAGTACTTC
CASSQYSGAEQYF
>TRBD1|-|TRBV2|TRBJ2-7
TGTGCCAGCAGTAACAGGGGTCCCTACGAGCAGTACTTC
CASSNRGPYEQYF
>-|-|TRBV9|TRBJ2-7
TGTGCCAGCAGCCCACGGGCGCAGGCCCTATCCTACGAGCAGTACTTC
CASSPRAQALSYEQYF
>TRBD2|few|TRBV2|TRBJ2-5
TGTGCCAGCAGATTGAGTAGCGGGAGGACAGAGACCCAGTACTTC
CASRLSSGRTETQYF
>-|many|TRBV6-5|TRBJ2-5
TGTGCCAGCAGTTACTCGATGTTACTAACTCATCAGGAGACCCAGTACTTC
CASSYSMLLTHQETQYF
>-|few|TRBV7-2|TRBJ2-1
TGTGCCAGCAGCTTAGCCCTGCATGGAAATGAGCAGTTCTTC
CASSLALHGNEQFF
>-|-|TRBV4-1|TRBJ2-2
TGCGCCAGCAGCCAAGATAACCCCTCCTGGGGCGCCGGGGAGCTGTTTTTT
CASSQDNPSWGAGELFF
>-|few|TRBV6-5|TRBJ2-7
TGTGCCAGCAGGAACTGGCGGTCCGAGCAGTACTTC
CASRNWRSEQYF
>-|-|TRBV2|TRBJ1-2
TGTGCCAGCAGTGAGGGGGCGACCTGGAGGACAGCCCGGGCGGCTGGCTACACCTTC
CASSEGATWRTARAAGYTF
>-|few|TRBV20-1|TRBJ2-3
TGCAGTGCCCCCTACAGGGTCCCCACAGATACGCAGTATTTT
CSAPYRVPTDTQYF
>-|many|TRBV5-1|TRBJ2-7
TGCGCCAGCAGCTTTGGACAGAATCCAAGAGAGCAGTACTTC
CASSFGQNPREQYF
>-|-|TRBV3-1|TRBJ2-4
TGTGCCAGCAGTCCAACTAGTTCGGGAAACATTCAGTACTTC
CASSPTSSGNIQYF
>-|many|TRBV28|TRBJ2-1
TGTGCCAGCAACCCCCTGCGGGACTCCTCCTACAATGAGCAGTTCTTC
CASNPLRDSSYNEQFF
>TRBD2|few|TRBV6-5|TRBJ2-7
TGTGCCAGCAAACTAGCGGGAGGGAGGGACGAGCAGTACTTC
CASKLAGGRDEQYF
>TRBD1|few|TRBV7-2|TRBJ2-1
TGTGCCAGCAGCCTAGCAGTGACAGGGGAGGATGAGCAGTTCTTC
CASSLAVTGEDEQFF
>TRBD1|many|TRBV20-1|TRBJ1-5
TGCAGTGCTAGGGCAGGGGGCGGGCAGCCCCAGCATTTT
CSARAGGGQPQHF
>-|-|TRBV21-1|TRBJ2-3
TGTGCCAGCAGCAAAGTTCCTAGCGGGAGGGGCACAGATACGCAGTATTTT
CASSKVPSGRGTDTQYF
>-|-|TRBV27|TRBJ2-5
TGTGCCAGCAGGCGTAGGTACCAAGAGACCCAGTACTTC
CASRRRYQETQYF
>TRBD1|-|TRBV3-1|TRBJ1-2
TGTGCCAGCAGCCAAATGACAGGGGGCACCTATGGCTACACCTTC
CASSQMTGGTYGYTF